This T cell receptor (beta chain) was sequenced for a study of blood T cell repertoires in COVID-19. Some clones are missing from TCRdb's copy, which holds only in-frame ones; the method was immunoSEQ multiplex PCR. The sample has 72,000 or so clones, roughly 77% seen once; the top ten hold 9.2%. The V gene lost 3 bases and the J gene lost 2 bases, with 7 bases spanning the gap. The CDR3 is 13 amino acids. The chain employs TRBV12-3 or TRBV12-4 and TRBJ1-1; a weak D match, TRBD1 (5 bases). The sample taken for sequencing was peripheral blood. The clonotype was recovered from a human donor in a cohort sampled during active COVID-19. CDR3 DNA: TGTGCCAGCAGTTTTCAGGGCAACACTGAAGCTTTCTTT. It yields the protein CASSFQGNTEAFF.